The sequence of this TCR beta chain was determined in a study (dated by TCRdb to about 2016). At the junction V is shortened by 4 bases and J by 7 bases; bases outside the gene matches: 8. The CDR3 sequence holds 15 residues, the cysteine and phenylalanine included. Just the 45-base CDR3 DNA is kept, in frame starting at base 1. CDR1 and CDR2, looked up from the germline V gene (reference sequence), are MNHNY and SVGAGI. Remarks on this clonotype: Which antigen it targets is not known. No base quality values were provided; no much bigger clone lies one nucleotide off.

Library generation was performed with RT-PCR. TCRdb lists the instrument as Illumina MiSeq. The public reads were reanalyzed by TCRdb: fastp trimming at Q25, MiXCR alignment, in-frame beta chains only. Every entry covers one CDR3 protein and lists the most common genes and DNA from its rows. This sample gives fewer than 800,000 distinct CDR3 sequences in total; approximately 14% of them show up just once. The ten largest clones capture roughly 3.6% of the sample. This TCR was recovered from a female donor in good health, serving as a healthy control. The sequencing input was memory CD4+ T cells from blood. The chain is encoded by TRBV6-6 joined to TRBJ2-2; TRBD2 fits 8 bases in the junction. Here the CDR3 is given as CASSFLAGGGGELFF. The nucleotide sequence reads as follows: TGTGCCAGCAGTTTTCTCGCGGGGGGTGGCGGGGAGCTGTTTTTT.